This TCR beta chain was identified in a study of regulatory T cells in long-lasting Graves disease (dated by TCRdb to about 2021). The study in broad terms: To count as having persistent Graves' disease, a patient had to have received antithyroid drug treatment for over 5 years with TSH receptor autoantibodies remaining persistently positive. The study was registered as a clinical trial and conducted in China. A total of 35 or so samples were covered by TCR sequencing, comprising approximately 13 persistent and roughly 20 newly diagnosed Graves' disease patients. In the clinical cohort, patients with persistent Graves' disease had used antithyroid drugs for an average of about 10.3 years. This study used TCR sequencing and RNA sequencing of peripheral blood to compare persistent Graves' disease patients against newly diagnosed Graves' disease patients. Points the paper makes about the study in general: Peripheral blood alone was examined, since thyroid tissue, which constituted the primary lesion, could not be accessed. More public clonotypes were shared among persistent patients (under 3,000) than among newly diagnosed patients (over 900). Persistent Graves' disease patients showed lower TCR Shannon entropy and fewer highly expanded clones than newly diagnosed patients, suggesting clonal expansion. Persistent disease showed preferential use of TRBV28, TRBJ1-2 and TRBJ2-5, whereas newly diagnosed disease favored TRBV20-1 and TRBJ2-1. The small sample size was acknowledged by the authors as a limitation that may reduce accuracy. Only the TCR beta chain was sequenced and analyzed.

Library method: multiplex PCR. For sequencing, an Illumina HiSeq 4000 was employed. TCR beta libraries were built with iRepertoire HTBI primers and Arm-PCR amplification of CDR3 regions. Before sequencing, the PCR products went through gel purification. The original methods were these. Across samples, about 64 TRBV and 13 to 15 TRBJ segments were identified and used for gene usage analysis of CDR3 amino acid clonotypes. COPE and FqMerger were used to merge filtered high-quality paired reads into contigs. BLAST was used to align contigs to IMGT TRBV, TRBD and TRBJ reference genes, and CDR3 was defined according to IMGT. Highly expanded clones were defined as clonotypes with a frequency above 0.1%. Repertoire diversity was measured by Shannon entropy, and V-J evenness by the Gini coefficient. A clonotype found in more than one individual was treated as public. Through fastp at Q25 and MiXCR, TCRdb rebuilt clones from the public reads, retaining in-frame beta chains. Identical CDR3 protein sequences are pooled into one entry, listed with their most common genes and DNA. The V and J calls were not made by the authors but by TCRdb's processing. The sample has some 340,000 distinct CDR3 sequences on record, roughly 24% of them singletons. The biggest ten clones account for approximately 27% of the sample.

V drops 7 bases and J drops 4 bases, leaving 13 bases in between. Measured from the cysteine to the phenylalanine, the CDR3 is 12 residues long. The CDR3 DNA has 36 bases and is translated from base 1. The germline V gene yields SQVTM for CDR1 and ANQGSEA for CDR2. The time point label corresponds to: persistent/refractory GD, antithyroid drugs over 5 years with positive TRAb. RNA was extracted from PBMCs in TRIzol for both TCR sequencing and RNA sequencing. Graves' disease was diagnosed according to American Thyroid Association guidelines. Recruitment of patients was carried out at an endocrinology department in Xi'an, China. From each patient, approximately 10 milliliters of peripheral blood was collected into an EDTA anticoagulant tube. Ficoll Paque Plus density gradient separation was used to isolate PBMCs, and no further T cell sorting was done. An Agilent 2100 Bioanalyzer and agarose gel were used to assess RNA quality, and a NanoDrop 2000 was used to measure RNA concentration.

This clonotype was observed many times. Its antigen is not yet known. Base qualities are missing; no much larger clone stands one base away. The receptor was isolated from a woman in her 40s with Graves disease. Donor details come from another sample of the same person, matched by shared clones. Sequenced here: peripheral blood mononuclear cells (PBMCs), sampled when the disease was refractory, from a patient treated with antithyroid drugs. The sequence is built from TRBV29-1 and TRBJ1-1; a tentative D match to TRBD1 spans 6 bases. Read as DNA, the sequence is TGCAGCGCCGAAACAGGGATCACTGAAGCTTTCTTT. The encoded protein is CSAETGITEAFF.